A single sample gave rise to the 13 T cell receptor beta chains below, sequenced in a study of monozygotic twins with cystic fibrosis. TCRdb keeps only in-frame clones here, not all; method: immunoSEQ multiplex PCR. The sample lists around 10,000 clones; 99% were seen once. The sequenced sample consisted of blood. Receptor source: a man aged 18 to 30 with cystic fibrosis.

This clone has only one observation. The chain is built from TRBV6-1 and TRBJ2-1; D is perhaps TRBD2 (6 bases). The CDR3 totals 14 residues. Trimming left V 6 bases short and J 9 bases short, with 18 bases between. In germline, CDR1 is MNHNS, CDR2 SASEGT. CDR3: CASREMGTGVEQFF. Here the CDR3 DNA reads TGTGCCAGCAGGGAAATGGGAACGGGAGTTGAGCAGTTCTTC.

V is TRBV7-6 and J is TRBJ2-3, with TRBD2 identical over 9 bases. With 5 bases clipped from V and 3 bases from J, the junction kept 6 bases outside the gene matches. Germline V gene sequence: CDR1 SGHVS, CDR2 FNYEAQ. The CDR3 has 15 amino acids. The CDR3 here is CASSLGTSRTDTQYF. The DNA for the CDR3 is TGTGCCAGCAGCCTAGGGACTAGCAGGACAGATACGCAGTATTTT. The variable domain in full, completed from reference TRBV7-6 and TRBJ2-3, reads GAGVSQSPRYKVTKRGQDVALRCDPISGHVSLYWYRQALGQGPEFLTYFNYEAQQDKSGLPNDRFSAERPEGSISTLTIQRTEQRDSAMYRCASSLGTSRTDTQYFGPGTRLTVL.

V is TRBV5-4 and J is TRBJ2-7; TRBD1 agrees at 10 bases. The J segment lost 4 bases and the V segment lost 6 bases, leaving 7 bases of the junction unmatched. The CDR3 runs 14 residues. The V gene's germline CDR1 is SGHNT and CDR2 YYREEE (reference sequence). CDR3 nucleotides: TGTGCCAGCAAGCCGGGACAGGGGAGGTACGAGCAGTACTTC. Translating gives CASKPGQGRYEQYF.

The chain joins TRBV30 to TRBJ2-1; 8 bases line up with TRBD1. Trimming took 0 bases from V and 13 from J; bases not matched to a gene: 11. Germline lookup yields CDR1 GTSNPN and CDR2 SVGIG (reference sequence). The CDR3 covers 14 residues. The CDR3 sequence: CAWSVPGGYYRQFF. The CDR3 region has the DNA TGTGCCTGGAGTGTACCAGGGGGCTACTATAGACAGTTCTTC.

V is TRBV7-2 and J is TRBJ2-7; 8 bases line up with TRBD1. CDR3 size: 14 residues. CDR1 SGHTA and CDR2 FQGNSA come from the germline V gene. V lost 1 base, J lost 2 bases, and 1 base stayed unmatched. The CDR3 DNA reads TGTGCCAGCAGCTTAGAGACAGGGGCCTACGAGCAGTACTTC. Encoded protein: CASSLETGAYEQYF. The full variable domain, with the rest looked up from reference TRBV7-2 and TRBJ2-7, is GAGVSQSPSNKVTEKGKDVELRCDPISGHTALYWYRQSLGQGLEFLIYFQGNSAPDKSGLPSDRFSAERTGGSVSTLTIQRTQQEDSAVYLCASSLETGAYEQYFGPGTRLTVT.

This chain joins TRBV15 and TRBJ1-5; D is undetermined. Trimming removed 0 bases at V and 2 bases at J, with 11 bases between. CDR1 is LNHNV and CDR2 is YYDKDF in the germline V gene (reference sequence). The CDR3 loop spans 16 amino acids. The DNA of the CDR3 is TGTGCCACCAGCAGAGATCGCAATCCGGGCAATCAGCCCCAGCATTTT. Translated, it gives CATSRDRNPGNQPQHF.

The CDR3 sequence: CASSPRLAGAPYEQYF. The DNA for the CDR3 is TGCGCCAGCAGCCCGCGACTAGCGGGAGCCCCCTACGAGCAGTACTTC. The rearrangement links TRBV4-1 to TRBJ2-7; 12 nucleotides line up with TRBD2. Germline CDR1 and CDR2: MGHRA and YSYEKL. Trimming took 4 bases from V and 2 from J; bases not matched to a gene: 6. The length of the CDR3 is 16 residues.

Only one count was recorded for this clone. The rearrangement joins TRBV7-9 to TRBJ2-5, with D perhaps matching TRBD2 (5 bases). This CDR3 contains 14 residues. The V gene's germline CDR1 is SEHNR and CDR2 FQNEAQ (reference sequence). Deletions cut 4 bases from V and 4 bases from J, with 13 bases between. CDR3 loop: CASSSTGNPETQYF. The CDR3 DNA is TGTGCCAGCAGCTCCACCGGGAATCCAGAGACCCAGTACTTC.

This clone appeared once. This chain connects TRBV10-3 to TRBJ1-6; D not resolved. Germline loops: CDR1 ENHRY, CDR2 SYGVKD. Trimming took off 2 bases at V and 9 bases at J, with 11 bases between the two ends. This CDR3 contains 14 residues. The CDR3 nucleotides read TGTGCCATCAGTGAGAGGGAGGGTAGTTCACCCCTCCACTTT. It codes for CAISEREGSSPLHF.

This clone appeared once. The gene calls are TRBV5-4 and TRBJ1-6; D is perhaps TRBD1 (5 bases). The CDR3 length is 13 residues. Between the trimmed V and J ends, which lost 4 bases and 6 bases, there was a span of 8 bases. CDR1 SGHNT and CDR2 YYREEE come from the germline V gene (reference sequence). The DNA of the CDR3 is TGTGCCAGCAGCCTAGACAGTAATTCACCCCTCCACTTT. This translates into CASSLDSNSPLHF. Filled out from reference TRBV5-4 and TRBJ1-6, the complete variable domain reads ETGVTQSPTHLIKTRGQQVTLRCSSQSGHNTVSWYQQALGQGPQFIFQYYREEENGRGNFPPRFSGLQFPNYSSELNVNALELDDSALYLCASSLDSNSPLHFGNGTRLTVT.

V gene TRBV27 combines with J gene TRBJ1-1; 7 bases agree with TRBD1. CDR3 size: 14 residues. V lost 0 bases to trimming and J lost 4 bases; unmatched junction nucleotides: 2. Looked up from germline, CDR1 is MNHEY and CDR2 is SMNVEV (reference sequence). The CDR3 nucleotides read TGTGCCAGCAGTTTATCGAGGGGGCGCACTGAAGCTTTCTTT. Its protein product is CASSLSRGRTEAFF.

V is TRBV27 and J is TRBJ2-1; D may be TRBD1 (6 bases). Between the trimmed V and J ends, which lost 5 bases and 1 base, there was a span of 12 bases. The CDR3 spans 15 residues. In germline, CDR1 is MNHEY, CDR2 SMNVEV (reference sequence). The CDR3 coding sequence is TGTGCCAGCAGTCTCGGGACACCTTCCTACAATGAGCAGTTCTTC. Protein sequence: CASSLGTPSYNEQFF.

The table lists this clone with a count of one. The rearrangement joins TRBV2 to TRBJ2-7, with D perhaps assigned TRBD1 or TRBD2 (5 bases each). The CDR3 length is 14 residues. V was shortened by 4 bases and J by 5 bases, with 15 bases between the two germline ends. Per germline, CDR1 SNHLY and CDR2 FYNNEI. The CDR3 DNA reads as TGTGCCAGCAGTGGCCCCGGGGACGGGGACGAGCAGTACTTC. Translating it yields CASSGPGDGDEQYF.